These T cell receptor beta chains were read from a single sample in a study of T cells in Graves' hyperthyroidism and ophthalmopathy. TCRdb re-called the multiplex PCR reads through MiXCR, storing one row per CDR3 protein. The sample has just under 750,000 distinct CDR3 sequences, 30% to 40% seen once. Sequencing used blood. The receptors were sampled from a woman aged 40 to 50 with Graves' hyperthyroidism. The CDR3 runs from the conserved cysteine through the conserved F or W. The order of the fields is D gene, J gene, CDR3 length, clone size, V gene, CDR3 protein, CDR3 DNA. D genes are given only for firm matches. Size values are once, few and many counts, or a class for expanded clones, and some rows have none.

D gene: -
J gene: TRBJ2-2
CDR3 length: 14
clone size: few
V gene: TRBV19
CDR3 protein: CASTSGSVTGELFF
CDR3 DNA: TGTGCCAGTACCTCAGGGTCAGTGACCGGGGAGCTGTTTTTT

D gene: -
J gene: TRBJ2-2
CDR3 length: 15
clone size: few
V gene: TRBV7-9
CDR3 protein: CASSRGAGITGELFF
CDR3 DNA: TGTGCCAGCAGCCGGGGCGCCGGGATCACCGGGGAGCTGTTTTTT

D gene: -
J gene: TRBJ2-7
CDR3 length: 12
clone size: few
V gene: TRBV12-3/TRBV12-4
CDR3 protein: CASRKNAGEQYF
CDR3 DNA: TGTGCCAGTAGAAAGAACGCGGGCGAGCAGTACTTC

D gene: -
J gene: TRBJ2-7
CDR3 length: 15
clone size: -
V gene: TRBV20-1
CDR3 protein: CSALNPVVGSYEQYF
CDR3 DNA: TGCAGTGCCCTTAACCCCGTAGTGGGCTCCTACGAGCAGTACTTC

D gene: -
J gene: TRBJ1-2
CDR3 length: 15
clone size: many
V gene: TRBV20-1
CDR3 protein: CSAKRTGTGGYGYTF
CDR3 DNA: TGCAGTGCCAAAAGAACCGGGACCGGAGGCTATGGCTACACCTTC

D gene: -
J gene: TRBJ1-1
CDR3 length: 19
clone size: -
V gene: TRBV7-2
CDR3 protein: CASSQDFNRAGRSGTEAFF
CDR3 DNA: TGCGCCAGCAGCCAAGATTTTAACCGGGCAGGGAGATCTGGGACTGAAGCTTTCTTT

D gene: TRBD1
J gene: TRBJ1-1
CDR3 length: 15
clone size: many
V gene: TRBV13
CDR3 protein: CASSLFGRGDTEAFF
CDR3 DNA: TGTGCCAGCAGCTTATTTGGCAGGGGGGACACTGAAGCTTTCTTT

D gene: -
J gene: TRBJ1-3
CDR3 length: 16
clone size: many
V gene: TRBV2
CDR3 protein: CASSASRGGSGNTIYF
CDR3 DNA: TGTGCCAGCAGTGCCAGCCGGGGTGGATCTGGAAACACCATATATTTT

D gene: -
J gene: TRBJ2-7
CDR3 length: 14
clone size: -
V gene: TRBV15
CDR3 protein: CATSRGGLSYEQYF
CDR3 DNA: TGTGCCACCAGCAGAGGGGGGTTGTCCTACGAGCAGTACTTC

D gene: TRBD1
J gene: TRBJ1-2
CDR3 length: 16
clone size: -
V gene: TRBV6-2/TRBV6-3
CDR3 protein: CASLHAGQTTVYGYTF
CDR3 DNA: TGTGCCAGCCTACATGCGGGACAGACTACAGTCTATGGCTACACCTTC

D gene: TRBD1
J gene: TRBJ2-7
CDR3 length: 14
clone size: -
V gene: TRBV25-1
CDR3 protein: CASSSTGTVNLQYF
CDR3 DNA: TGTGCCAGCAGTTCGACCGGGACAGTCAATCTGCAGTACTTC

D gene: TRBD1
J gene: TRBJ1-5
CDR3 length: 16
clone size: -
V gene: TRBV4-3
CDR3 protein: CASSQPGQGEGQPQHF
CDR3 DNA: TGCGCCAGCAGCCAGCCCGGACAGGGGGAAGGTCAGCCCCAGCATTTT

D gene: TRBD1
J gene: TRBJ2-3
CDR3 length: 15
clone size: -
V gene: TRBV5-1
CDR3 protein: CASSFWTGITDTQYF
CDR3 DNA: TGCGCCAGCAGCTTTTGGACAGGAATCACAGATACGCAGTATTTT

D gene: TRBD2
J gene: TRBJ2-7
CDR3 length: 14
clone size: many
V gene: TRBV9
CDR3 protein: CASSVSGSYDEQYF
CDR3 DNA: TGTGCCAGCAGCGTAAGCGGGAGTTACGACGAGCAGTACTTC

D gene: -
J gene: TRBJ1-2
CDR3 length: 15
clone size: few
V gene: TRBV7-9
CDR3 protein: CASSPRAGQGYGYTF
CDR3 DNA: TGTGCCAGCAGCCCCCGCGCGGGGCAGGGCTATGGCTACACCTTC

D gene: -
J gene: TRBJ2-7
CDR3 length: 14
clone size: many
V gene: TRBV5-6
CDR3 protein: CASSAGDSSYEQYF
CDR3 DNA: TGTGCCAGCAGCGCGGGGGACAGCTCCTACGAGCAGTACTTC

D gene: -
J gene: TRBJ1-1
CDR3 length: 17
clone size: -
V gene: TRBV6-5
CDR3 protein: CASSYSGAAGRDTEAFF
CDR3 DNA: TGTGCCAGCAGTTACTCGGGGGCCGCCGGAAGGGACACTGAAGCTTTCTTT

D gene: TRBD2
J gene: TRBJ2-7
CDR3 length: 12
clone size: -
V gene: TRBV2
CDR3 protein: CAWRREQYEQYF
CDR3 DNA: TGTGCCTGGAGGCGGGAGCAGTACGAGCAGTACTTC

D gene: -
J gene: TRBJ1-6
CDR3 length: 15
clone size: -
V gene: TRBV6-5
CDR3 protein: CASSRGVGTPLVLHF
CDR3 DNA: TGTGCCAGCAGCCGCGGGGTGGGGACCCCTTTAGTCCTCCACTTT

D gene: -
J gene: TRBJ1-1
CDR3 length: 14
clone size: -
V gene: TRBV7-2
CDR3 protein: CASSLEQGWTEAFF
CDR3 DNA: TGTGCCAGCAGCTTAGAACAGGGTTGGACTGAAGCTTTCTTT

D gene: -
J gene: TRBJ1-2
CDR3 length: 14
clone size: few
V gene: TRBV12-3/TRBV12-4
CDR3 protein: CASSPARDGPGYTF
CDR3 DNA: TGTGCCAGCAGTCCGGCCCGGGACGGACCTGGCTACACCTTC

D gene: TRBD1
J gene: TRBJ1-2
CDR3 length: 16
clone size: -
V gene: TRBV10-3
CDR3 protein: CAISEKVDRGKISYTF
CDR3 DNA: TGTGCCATCAGTGAGAAAGTGGACAGGGGGAAAATCAGCTACACCTTC

D gene: TRBD1
J gene: TRBJ1-5
CDR3 length: 19
clone size: -
V gene: TRBV20-1
CDR3 protein: CSARDTTGTGGGGNQPQHF
CDR3 DNA: TGCAGTGCTAGAGATACAACCGGGACAGGGGGTGGAGGCAATCAGCCCCAGCATTTT

D gene: -
J gene: TRBJ1-1
CDR3 length: 14
clone size: -
V gene: TRBV2
CDR3 protein: CASSIGPSNTEAFF
CDR3 DNA: TGTGCCAGCAGTATCGGGCCGAGTAACACTGAAGCTTTCTTT

D gene: -
J gene: TRBJ2-5
CDR3 length: 12
clone size: many
V gene: TRBV29-1
CDR3 protein: CSVEHYQETQYF
CDR3 DNA: TGCAGCGTTGAACATTACCAAGAGACCCAGTACTTC

D gene: -
J gene: TRBJ1-1
CDR3 length: 12
clone size: -
V gene: TRBV12-3/TRBV12-4
CDR3 protein: CASSSPSLEAFF
CDR3 DNA: TGTGCCAGCAGTTCCCCCTCGCTTGAGGCTTTCTTT

D gene: TRBD1
J gene: TRBJ1-1
CDR3 length: 13
clone size: many
V gene: TRBV10-3
CDR3 protein: CAICQGEATEAFF
CDR3 DNA: TGTGCCATCTGTCAGGGGGAGGCAACTGAAGCTTTCTTT

D gene: -
J gene: TRBJ2-5
CDR3 length: 13
clone size: -
V gene: TRBV27
CDR3 protein: CASSTRPQETQYF
CDR3 DNA: TGTGCCAGCAGTACCAGACCACAAGAGACCCAGTACTTC

D gene: -
J gene: TRBJ2-7
CDR3 length: 11
clone size: many
V gene: TRBV10-1
CDR3 protein: CASSDQGEQYF
CDR3 DNA: TGCGCCAGCAGTGACCAGGGCGAGCAGTACTTC

D gene: TRBD1
J gene: TRBJ1-1
CDR3 length: 14
clone size: -
V gene: TRBV7-2
CDR3 protein: CASSPHRGSTEAFF
CDR3 DNA: TGTGCCAGCAGCCCACACAGGGGAAGCACTGAAGCTTTCTTT

D gene: -
J gene: TRBJ1-1
CDR3 length: 12
clone size: -
V gene: TRBV5-1
CDR3 protein: CASSPGMTGAFF
CDR3 DNA: TGCGCCAGCAGCCCGGGGATGACTGGCGCTTTCTTT

D gene: TRBD1
J gene: TRBJ2-7
CDR3 length: 14
clone size: -
V gene: TRBV12-3/TRBV12-4
CDR3 protein: CASKDRQGAYEQYF
CDR3 DNA: TGTGCCAGCAAGGATCGACAGGGCGCCTACGAGCAGTACTTC

D gene: -
J gene: TRBJ2-7
CDR3 length: 15
clone size: -
V gene: TRBV4-3
CDR3 protein: CASSQGVGSSYEQYF
CDR3 DNA: TGCGCCAGCAGCCAAGGCGTGGGTTCCTCCTACGAGCAGTACTTC

D gene: TRBD2
J gene: TRBJ2-5
CDR3 length: 15
clone size: many
V gene: TRBV7-2
CDR3 protein: CASRGTSGRGETQYF
CDR3 DNA: TGTGCCAGCAGAGGGACTAGCGGGAGGGGAGAGACCCAGTACTTC

D gene: -
J gene: TRBJ1-5
CDR3 length: 13
clone size: -
V gene: TRBV5-1
CDR3 protein: CASSLEGAQPQHF
CDR3 DNA: TGCGCCAGCAGCTTGGAAGGGGCTCAGCCCCAGCATTTT

D gene: -
J gene: TRBJ1-1
CDR3 length: 14
clone size: many
V gene: TRBV10-2
CDR3 protein: CASRPGRSFTEAFF
CDR3 DNA: TGCGCCAGCAGACCCGGCAGGAGTTTCACTGAAGCTTTCTTT

D gene: -
J gene: TRBJ2-3
CDR3 length: 14
clone size: -
V gene: TRBV7-3
CDR3 protein: CASSLTGSTDTQYF
CDR3 DNA: TGTGCCAGCAGTCTAACAGGGAGCACAGATACGCAGTATTTT

D gene: -
J gene: TRBJ2-5
CDR3 length: 14
clone size: -
V gene: TRBV7-9
CDR3 protein: CASSLRGVQETQYF
CDR3 DNA: TGTGCCAGCAGCTTACGGGGAGTCCAAGAGACCCAGTACTTC

D gene: TRBD1
J gene: TRBJ2-7
CDR3 length: 16
clone size: few
V gene: TRBV6-5
CDR3 protein: CASRGMVRDRGLEQYF
CDR3 DNA: TGTGCCAGCAGGGGAATGGTCCGGGACAGGGGGCTCGAGCAGTACTTC

D gene: TRBD2
J gene: TRBJ2-6
CDR3 length: 19
clone size: -
V gene: TRBV7-9
CDR3 protein: CASSRSRLAEGPGANVLTF
CDR3 DNA: TGTGCCAGCAGCCGCTCCCGACTAGCCGAAGGCCCTGGGGCCAACGTCCTGACTTTC

D gene: TRBD1
J gene: TRBJ1-5
CDR3 length: 19
clone size: -
V gene: TRBV7-8
CDR3 protein: CASSLSPDWTGYSNQPQHF
CDR3 DNA: TGTGCCAGCAGCTTAAGTCCTGACTGGACAGGGTATAGCAATCAGCCCCAGCATTTT

D gene: TRBD1
J gene: TRBJ1-5
CDR3 length: 15
clone size: many
V gene: TRBV7-2
CDR3 protein: CASSPTGVSNQPQHF
CDR3 DNA: TGTGCCAGCAGCCCTACAGGGGTTAGCAATCAGCCCCAGCATTTT

D gene: -
J gene: TRBJ2-2
CDR3 length: 14
clone size: once
V gene: TRBV10-3
CDR3 protein: CAISETKGTGELFF
CDR3 DNA: TGTGCCATCAGTGAGACGAAAGGGACAGGGGAGCTGTTTTTT

D gene: -
J gene: TRBJ2-7
CDR3 length: 13
clone size: once
V gene: TRBV29-1
CDR3 protein: CSVEGDNSYEQYF
CDR3 DNA: TGCAGCGTTGAAGGGGACAACTCCTACGAGCAGTACTTC

D gene: -
J gene: TRBJ2-7
CDR3 length: 14
clone size: -
V gene: TRBV10-3
CDR3 protein: CASSVGTRAYEQYF
CDR3 DNA: TGTGCCAGCAGTGTCGGGACCCGTGCCTACGAGCAGTACTTC

D gene: TRBD2
J gene: TRBJ2-5
CDR3 length: 16
clone size: few
V gene: TRBV12-3/TRBV12-4
CDR3 protein: CASSSWTSGARETQYF
CDR3 DNA: TGTGCCAGCAGTTCTTGGACTAGCGGGGCCAGGGAGACCCAGTACTTC

D gene: -
J gene: TRBJ1-5
CDR3 length: 16
clone size: many
V gene: TRBV10-2
CDR3 protein: CASSEVGGASNQPQHF
CDR3 DNA: TGCGCCAGCAGTGAGGTCGGAGGGGCAAGCAATCAGCCCCAGCATTTT

D gene: -
J gene: TRBJ1-4
CDR3 length: 15
clone size: -
V gene: TRBV12-3/TRBV12-4
CDR3 protein: CASSSGGLPRGKLFF
CDR3 DNA: TGTGCCAGCAGTTCTGGAGGACTCCCGAGAGGAAAACTGTTTTTT

D gene: TRBD2
J gene: TRBJ2-1
CDR3 length: 14
clone size: -
V gene: TRBV7-9
CDR3 protein: CASSLLAGGNEQFF
CDR3 DNA: TGTGCCAGCAGCTTACTAGCGGGAGGCAATGAGCAGTTCTTC

D gene: TRBD1
J gene: TRBJ2-7
CDR3 length: 15
clone size: many
V gene: TRBV7-2
CDR3 protein: CASSGGTGTLGEQYF
CDR3 DNA: TGTGCCAGCAGCGGAGGGACAGGGACCTTAGGGGAGCAGTACTTC

D gene: TRBD1
J gene: TRBJ1-5
CDR3 length: 19
clone size: -
V gene: TRBV19
CDR3 protein: CASSGLTDRGTGRNQPQHF
CDR3 DNA: TGTGCCAGTAGTGGACTAACGGACAGGGGGACAGGGAGGAATCAGCCCCAGCATTTT

D gene: -
J gene: TRBJ1-2
CDR3 length: 12
clone size: -
V gene: TRBV29-1
CDR3 protein: CSVDDGEGGYTF
CDR3 DNA: TGCAGCGTTGACGACGGGGAGGGTGGCTACACCTTC

D gene: -
J gene: TRBJ1-3
CDR3 length: 15
clone size: many
V gene: TRBV15
CDR3 protein: CATSPRGYSGNTIYF
CDR3 DNA: TGTGCCACCAGCCCTCGGGGCTACTCTGGAAACACCATATATTTT

D gene: -
J gene: TRBJ1-1
CDR3 length: 14
clone size: many
V gene: TRBV9
CDR3 protein: CASSSTGVSTEAFF
CDR3 DNA: TGTGCCAGCAGCTCCACCGGCGTGAGCACTGAAGCTTTCTTT